This TCR beta chain was sequenced during a study of blood T cell repertoires in COVID-19. At the level of the study: Some COVID-19 samples were acute and others convalescent; all came from the United States, Italy and Spain. The cDNA or gDNA used as material had been derived from T cells, B-cell-depleted T cells, or PBMCs.

This CDR3 contains 15 residues. Germline CDR1 is MNHEY and CDR2 is SMNVEV (reference sequence). Trimming shortened V by 1 base and J by 1 base, and 11 bases separated the two germline ends. As handled by the study authors: Scientists estimated how many nucleated cells there were by amplifying reference gene primers. Repertoires were generated with immunoSEQ multiplex PCR, while TCRdb's copy carries only in-frame clones and drops some. V and J calls and clone size are given by that table; D and trimming were obtained from the DNA. The sample includes around 49,000 clones, approximately 95% of them seen just once. Enrollment of patients from Seattle took place during active infection, with longitudinal follow-up.

Specimen: peripheral blood. The sequence was collected from a man aged 55 to 70 with COVID-19, enrolled during active disease. The chain couples TRBV27 to TRBJ2-7; D gene ambiguous. The chain's CDR3 is CASSLWPARSYEQYF. In nucleotides, the CDR3 is TGTGCCAGCAGTTTATGGCCCGCCAGGTCCTACGAGCAGTACTTC.